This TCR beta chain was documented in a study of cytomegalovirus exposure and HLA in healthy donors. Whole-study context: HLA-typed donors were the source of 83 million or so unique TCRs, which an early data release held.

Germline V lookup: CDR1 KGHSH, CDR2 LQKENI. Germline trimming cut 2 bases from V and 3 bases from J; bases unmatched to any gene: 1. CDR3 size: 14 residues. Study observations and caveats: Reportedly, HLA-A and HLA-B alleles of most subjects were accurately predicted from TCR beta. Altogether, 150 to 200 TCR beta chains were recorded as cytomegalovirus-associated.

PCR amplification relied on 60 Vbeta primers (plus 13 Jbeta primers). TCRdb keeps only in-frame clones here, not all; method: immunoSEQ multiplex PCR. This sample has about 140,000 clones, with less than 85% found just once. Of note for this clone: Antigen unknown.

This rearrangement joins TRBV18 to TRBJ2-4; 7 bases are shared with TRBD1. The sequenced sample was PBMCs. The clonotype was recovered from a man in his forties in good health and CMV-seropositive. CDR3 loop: CASSPGTDKNIQYF. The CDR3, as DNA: TGTGCCAGCTCACCAGGGACAGACAAAAACATTCAGTACTTC.